A single sample is the source of the 9 T cell receptor beta chains below, sequenced in a study of siplizumab effects on memory and regulatory T cells. Some clones are missing from TCRdb's copy, which holds only in-frame ones; the method was immunoSEQ multiplex PCR. The data show under 110,000 clones, around nine tenths seen once. Specimen: non-Treg CD4+ T cells sorted from blood. The receptors here all came from a human donor in good health.

CDR3 loop: CASMRTVYEKLFF. Here the CDR3 DNA reads TGTGCCAGCATGCGGACAGTTTATGAAAAACTGTTTTTT. The J gene is TRBJ1-4, the V gene TRBV2; tentatively, D is TRBD1 (6 bases). The germline CDR1 and CDR2 sequences are SNHLY and FYNNEI. V was clipped by 7 bases and J by 6 bases, with 12 bases between them. The CDR3 totals 13 residues.

This rearrangement joins TRBV15 to TRBJ2-1; TRBD2 agrees at 11 bases. This CDR3 region has 16 residues. The ends lost 5 bases at V and 8 bases at J; junction bases unmatched: 11. In germline, CDR1 is LNHNV, CDR2 YYDKDF (reference sequence). The CDR3 region is CATSGRSGRAIDEQFF. CDR3 in DNA: TGTGCCACCAGCGGGCGTAGCGGGAGGGCCATCGATGAGCAGTTCTTC.

The J gene is TRBJ2-3, the V gene TRBV6-1; 9 bases are shared with TRBD2. The CDR3 spans 15 residues. CDR1 and CDR2 from the germline V gene are MNHNS and SASEGT. V lost 2 bases and J lost 5; bases outside the gene matches: 5. Here the CDR3 reads CASSEPAGGLDTQYF. DNA for the CDR3: TGTGCCAGCAGTGAACCAGCGGGAGGTCTAGATACGCAGTATTTT.

This clone was observed a single time. The rearrangement joins TRBV6-5 to TRBJ1-1, with unresolved D. Trimming left V 2 bases short and J 3 bases short, with 13 bases between. Germline CDR1 reads MNHEY; CDR2 reads SVGAGI. This CDR3 is built from 15 residues. CDR3 loop: CASSYAGYKDTEAFF. CDR3 sequence (DNA): TGTGCCAGCAGTTACGCGGGATATAAGGACACTGAAGCTTTCTTT.

V and J are TRBV5-1 and TRBJ1-1; no clear D gene. This CDR3 contains 13 residues. The V gene lost 0 bases and the J gene lost 1 base, with 4 bases spanning the gap. Per germline, CDR1 SGHRS and CDR2 YFSETQ. The CDR3 nucleotides are TGCGCCAGCAGCTTGGGTCCGAACACTGAAGCTTTCTTT. Its translation: CASSLGPNTEAFF.

The chain couples TRBV18 to TRBJ2-5; 11 nucleotides agree with TRBD2. From germline, CDR1 is KGHSH and CDR2 LQKENI. This CDR3 region has 17 residues. V trimming: 4 bases; J trimming: 1 base; junction bases outside the gene matches: 8. CDR3 region: CASSHTSGSTIQETQYF. CDR3 nucleotides: TGTGCCAGCTCACATACTAGCGGGAGTACGATCCAAGAGACCCAGTACTTC.

In this sample, this clone turned up a few times. V usage is TRBV12-5 and J usage is TRBJ2-7; a possible D gene is TRBD2 (5 bases). CDR1 is LGHNT and CDR2 is FRNRAP in the germline V gene. V lost 7 bases and J lost 2, with 12 bases in between. This CDR3 has 13 residues. The CDR3 nucleotides are TGTGCTAGTGAGGACTCCTTGACCTACGAGCAGTACTTC. Translating gives CASEDSLTYEQYF.

The chain employs TRBV5-6 and TRBJ2-7, with D unclear. The V and J ends lost 0 bases and 4 bases respectively, with 5 bases between them. This CDR3 is built from 12 residues. CDR1 and CDR2 from the germline V gene are SGHDT and YYEEEE. The CDR3 DNA sequence: TGTGCCAGCAGCTTGGAAGGTTACGAGCAGTACTTC. Encoded protein: CASSLEGYEQYF.

V is TRBV27 and J is TRBJ1-1; D possibly corresponds to TRBD1 (5 bases). Trimming took 5 bases from V and 8 from J, leaving 18 bases between them. Per germline, CDR1 MNHEY and CDR2 SMNVEV (reference sequence). CDR3 length equals 14 residues. CDR3 residues: CASSTLGVPPEAFF. The CDR3 nucleotides read TGTGCCAGCAGTACCTTGGGGGTACCACCGGAAGCTTTCTTT.